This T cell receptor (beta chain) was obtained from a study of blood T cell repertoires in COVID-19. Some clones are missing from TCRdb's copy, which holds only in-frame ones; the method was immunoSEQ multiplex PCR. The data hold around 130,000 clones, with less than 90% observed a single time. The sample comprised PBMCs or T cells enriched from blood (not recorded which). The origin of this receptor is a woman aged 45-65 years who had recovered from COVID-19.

The CDR3: CASSVGLQDEHEQYF. The CDR3 nucleotides are TGTGCCAGCAGCGTAGGGCTACAGGACGAACACGAGCAGTACTTC. This sequence joins TRBV9 and TRBJ2-7; D may be TRBD1 (5 bases). There are 15 residues in the CDR3. The germline CDR1 and CDR2 sequences are SGDLS and YYNGEE. Trimming left V 0 bases short and J 5 bases short, with 15 bases between.